This TCR beta chain appears in the sequencing data of a study of blood T cell repertoires in COVID-19 (dated by TCRdb to the early 2020s). About the study as a whole: Collaborator samples came from the United States, Italy and Spain and covered acute and convalescent phases of COVID-19. Where available, HLA class I and class II types were taken from metadata supplied by the sample provider and were not determined by assay-based typing. The sample metadata nearly always contained a de-identified subject ID, COVID-19 status, age in years and sex. Deeply sampled blood TCRbeta repertoires from subjects exposed to, actively infected with, or recovered from COVID-19 were included in the dataset. The repertoires were released in a freely available public database meant as a resource for research on the immune response to SARS-CoV-2. The material from the prospective study consisted of cDNA or gDNA derived from T cells, B-cell-depleted T cells, or PBMCs. Samples were obtained from the ongoing ImmuneRACE study (first 160 participants) and from about 1,300 subjects provided by 6 global collaborators. Overall study results and their limits: The quantity of clinical and demographic metadata differed by source and by participant and was supplied without curation.

Whole blood was collected in K2EDTA tubes by collaborating institutions according to the institutions' own protocols. For TCRbeta analysis, collaborators shipped samples as frozen whole blood, isolated PBMCs, or DNA extracted from either of those sample types. For CDR1 and CDR2, the germline V gene (reference sequence) lists SGHNT and YYREEE. The CDR3 measures 14 amino acids from cysteine to phenylalanine. Here the CDR3 DNA is all that survives: 42 bases in frame from base 1. The V end gives up 3 bases and the J end 4 bases, leaving 6 bases in the junction not matched to a gene. TCRbeta CDR3 regions were amplified from genomic DNA by means of the immunoSEQ Assay, a bias-controlled multiplex PCR. The source study handled its data this way. Nucleated cell counts per sample were estimated from amplification of reference gene primers within the assay. To quantify the absolute abundance of each unique TCRbeta CDR3 rearrangement, sequence reads were collapsed and filtered. Productive Simpson clonality was computed per sample as the square root of Simpson's diversity index over productive rearrangements. TCRdb limited this immuneACCESS table to in-frame rearrangements with V and J called. A share of clones is missing; checked studies link under half to unresolved V genes, and the rest is unexplained. Clone size and the V and J calls come from that table; the DNA yielded D and trimming. This sample holds some 150,000 clones; 75% to 90% were observed only once. Over 2% of the sample is taken by the ten largest.

This clone was seen once. What antigen it recognizes has not been identified. Within one base of it there is no much larger clone, and no base qualities were kept. Sequenced: peripheral blood. The chain is assembled from TRBV5-4 and TRBJ1-2, with 7 bases matching TRBD1. The origin of this receptor is a man in his 70s with acute or convalescent COVID-19. The nucleotide sequence is given as TGTGCCAGCAGCTCAGGGACAGAAACCTATGGCTACACCTTC. This translates into CASSSGTETYGYTF.